The sequence of this T cell receptor (beta chain) was determined in a study of blood T cell repertoires in COVID-19. About the research overall: Sources were T cells, B-cell-depleted T cells, or PBMCs; the material itself was cDNA or gDNA.

In the source study's methods: From reference gene primer amplification, estimates of nucleated cell counts were derived. Method: immunoSEQ multiplex PCR; TCRdb's copy keeps in-frame clones and lacks some. That table furnishes V, J and clone size, whereas the DNA furnished D and trimming. The sample includes some 100,000 clones, around four fifths seen only once; the top ten take 9% to 14%. Trimming cost V 1 base and J 8 bases, with 15 bases left between them. The CDR3 loop spans 15 amino acids. Germline CDR1 is SGHTA and CDR2 is FQGNSA. Material: peripheral blood. This receptor was obtained from a woman between 65 and 79 years old with acute or convalescent COVID-19. V is TRBV7-2 and J is TRBJ1-5, with D maybe TRBD1 (5 bases). CDR3 in DNA: TGTGCCAGCAGCTTAGGACAGACGCCCCACGAGCCCCAGCATTTT. This sequence encodes CASSLGQTPHEPQHF. Full variable domain (outside the CDR3, taken from reference TRBV7-2 and TRBJ1-5): GAGVSQSPSNKVTEKGKDVELRCDPISGHTALYWYRQSLGQGLEFLIYFQGNSAPDKSGLPSDRFSAERTGGSVSTLTIQRTQQEDSAVYLCASSLGQTPHEPQHFGDGTRLSIL.